This T cell receptor beta chain was identified during a study of post-analysis software for immune sequencing data (dated by TCRdb to the mid-2010s). For the study in its entirety: Recorded disease courses included relapsing-remitting, secondary progressive and progressive-relapsing multiple sclerosis, with some patients lacking subtype annotation. The patient repertoires were set against 10 to 11 previously published healthy control repertoires from donors whose ages ranged from about 6 to 25 years. A subset of samples was prepared in parallel using single-end sample barcoding, then pooled and co-amplified after Illumina adapter ligation.

The research as a whole found: Direct clustering with F measure revealed strong co-clustering of samples prepared in the same batch, which led to a batch-effect correction. Compared with controls, multiple sclerosis patients had significantly lower normalized Chao1 diversity, a finding suggesting substantial peripheral T-cell clonal expansion. The multiple sclerosis patient group was slightly younger than the control group. Significantly higher frequencies in patients than in controls were found for five or six TRBV segments, including TRBV5-6, TRBV5-1 and TRBV20-1.

To demonstrate the VDJtools post-analysis software, the study profiled TCR beta repertoires from the peripheral blood of about 13 young patients with multiple sclerosis. The multiple sclerosis patients were children and adolescents ranging in age from roughly 6 to 15 years. In its sample, this clonotype was seen a few times. The specificity of this receptor is unknown. Base qualities are missing; no much larger clone stands one base away. From the cysteine through the phenylalanine, the CDR3 covers 15 amino acids. CDR3 DNA only is kept here, 45 bases in frame from base 1. CDR1 and CDR2 are drawn from the germline V gene: SGHAT, FQNNGV. V is cut back by 6 bases and J by 8 bases, with 13 bases in the junction unmatched. Library prep was done by PCR. The sequencer was an Illumina HiSeq 2500. To reduce PCR and sequencing biases, unique molecular identifiers were incorporated into the TCR beta cDNA libraries. Some 500,000 cDNA molecules were obtained per 1 to 10 million input T cells, so each molecule approximated one T cell. The patient libraries were prepared and sequenced using the same protocol as the earlier healthy control dataset. Samples belonging to the same batch were prepared together, multiplexed and sequenced on a shared HiSeq lane. On the authors' methods: Raw barcoded reads were processed with MIGEC, and single-read molecular identifier groups were discarded before consensus assembly and CDR3 extraction. VDJtools was used for post-analysis of the clonotype tables, and diversity was normalized by down-sampling every dataset to the size of the smallest sample. In repertoire overlap clustering, CDR3 amino acid sequences, but not nucleotide sequences, were matched to correct batch-related cross-sample contamination. TCRdb's own reprocessing of the public reads used fastp at Q25 and MiXCR and kept productive beta chains. Each CDR3 protein appears once, grouped with its most common genes and DNA. TCRdb, rather than the study authors, made the V and J calls. This sample comprises hundreds of thousands of distinct CDR3 sequences, about a third of them detected only once. The ten largest clonotypes hold 10% to 15% of the sample.

This TCR derives from a girl aged 5-17 years with multiple sclerosis. The sample consisted of blood. The chain joins TRBV11-2 to TRBJ2-1; TRBD2 agrees with 7 junctional bases. CDR3 protein: CASRFPGLRAHEQFF. The sequence in DNA is TGTGCCAGCAGATTTCCGGGACTACGGGCTCATGAGCAGTTCTTC. When the CDR3 is completed using the reference TRBV11-2 and TRBJ2-1 genes on either side, the full variable domain is EAGVAQSPRYKIIEKRQSVAFWCNPISGHATLYWYQQILGQGPKLLIQFQNNGVVDDSQLPKDRFSAERLKGVDSTLKIQPAKLEDSAVYLCASRFPGLRAHEQFFGPGTRLTVL.